This TCR beta chain was recorded in a study of Ad26.COV2.S vaccination and SARS-CoV-2 variants. Concerning this clone: Its matching antigen is unknown.

The treatment here: roughly 20 received Ad26.COV2.S at low or high dose, single or two shots; roughly five received placebo; per-sample allocation not given. Vaccine and placebo recipients were sampled on day 63 after the first injection. Aged 18-55 years, donor was enrolled in Boston in about 2020. Wuhan-strain spike was delivered by a replication-incompetent Ad26 vector. V was clipped by 0 bases and J by 3 bases, with 12 bases between them. This CDR3 comprises 15 residues. In germline, CDR1 is SQVTM, CDR2 ANQGSEA. Profiling relied on immunoSEQ multiplex PCR, and the TCRdb table lists in-frame clones only, not all of them. This sample has around 380,000 clones, with 80% to 90% found just once. Study outcomes and limitations: Vaccinees and placebo recipients showed similar non-spike TCR breadth.

The sequence came from a person aged 18-60 years who received the Ad26.COV2.S COVID-19 vaccine or a placebo. Material: peripheral blood, obtained in a trial of Ad26.COV2.S vaccine versus placebo. This chain links TRBV29-1 with TRBJ2-1, with D uncertain. The CDR3 loop reads CSVEDSALVYNEQFF. In DNA, the CDR3 is TGCAGCGTTGAAGATTCGGCCCTCGTCTACAATGAGCAGTTCTTC.